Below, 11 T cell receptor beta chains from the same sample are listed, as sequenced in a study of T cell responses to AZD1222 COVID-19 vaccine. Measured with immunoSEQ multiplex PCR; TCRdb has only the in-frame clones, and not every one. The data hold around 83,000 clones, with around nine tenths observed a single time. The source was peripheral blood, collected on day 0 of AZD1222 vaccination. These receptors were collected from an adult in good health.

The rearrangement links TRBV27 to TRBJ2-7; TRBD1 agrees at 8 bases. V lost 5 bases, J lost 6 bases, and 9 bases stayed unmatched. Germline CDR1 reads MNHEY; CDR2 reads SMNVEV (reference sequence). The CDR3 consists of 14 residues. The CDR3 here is CASSHRQGRSEQYF. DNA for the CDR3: TGTGCCAGCAGTCACCGACAGGGGAGGAGCGAGCAGTACTTC.

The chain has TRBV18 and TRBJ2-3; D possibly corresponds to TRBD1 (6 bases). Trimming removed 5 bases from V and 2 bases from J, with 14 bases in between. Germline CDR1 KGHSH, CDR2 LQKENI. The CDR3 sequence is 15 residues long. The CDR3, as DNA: TGTGCCAGCTCAAAAGGGGGTGCCAACACAGATACGCAGTATTTT. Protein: CASSKGGANTDTQYF.

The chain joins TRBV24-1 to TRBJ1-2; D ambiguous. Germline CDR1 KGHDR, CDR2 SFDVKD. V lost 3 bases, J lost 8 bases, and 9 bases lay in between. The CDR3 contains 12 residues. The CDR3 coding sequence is TGTGCCACCAGTGATCCCCACACGGGCTACACCTTC. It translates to CATSDPHTGYTF.

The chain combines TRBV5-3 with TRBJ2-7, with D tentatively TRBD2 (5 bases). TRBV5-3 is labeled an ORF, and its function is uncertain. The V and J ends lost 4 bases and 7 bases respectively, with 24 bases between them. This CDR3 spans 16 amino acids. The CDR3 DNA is TGTGCCAGAAGCGCGGGCCCCTTTCCCTACGGTCGAGAGCAGTACTTC. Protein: CARSAGPFPYGREQYF.

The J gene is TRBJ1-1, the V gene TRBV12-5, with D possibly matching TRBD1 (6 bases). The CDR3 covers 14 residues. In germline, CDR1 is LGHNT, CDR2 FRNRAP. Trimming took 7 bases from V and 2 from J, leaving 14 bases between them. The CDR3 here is CASAHRDTNTEAFF. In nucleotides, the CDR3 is TGTGCTAGTGCCCACCGGGACACTAACACTGAAGCTTTCTTT.

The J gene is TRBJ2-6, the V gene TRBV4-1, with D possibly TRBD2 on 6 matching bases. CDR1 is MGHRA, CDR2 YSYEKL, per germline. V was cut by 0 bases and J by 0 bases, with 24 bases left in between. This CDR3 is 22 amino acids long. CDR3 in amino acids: CASSQDGRGWDPSYSGANVLTF. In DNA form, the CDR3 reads TGCGCCAGCAGCCAAGATGGGCGGGGTTGGGACCCCTCTTACTCTGGGGCCAACGTCCTGACTTTC.

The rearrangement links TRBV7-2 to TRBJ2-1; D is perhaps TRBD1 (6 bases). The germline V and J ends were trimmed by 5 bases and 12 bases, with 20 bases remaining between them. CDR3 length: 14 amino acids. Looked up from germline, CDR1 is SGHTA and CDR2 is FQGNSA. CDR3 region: CASSDQSQGRRQFF. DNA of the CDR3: TGTGCCAGCAGCGACCAATCCCAGGGGCGTCGGCAGTTCTTC. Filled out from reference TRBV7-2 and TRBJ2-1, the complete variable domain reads GAGVSQSPSNKVTEKGKDVELRCDPISGHTALYWYRQSLGQGLEFLIYFQGNSAPDKSGLPSDRFSAERTGGSVSTLTIQRTQQEDSAVYLCASSDQSQGRRQFFGPGTRLTVL.

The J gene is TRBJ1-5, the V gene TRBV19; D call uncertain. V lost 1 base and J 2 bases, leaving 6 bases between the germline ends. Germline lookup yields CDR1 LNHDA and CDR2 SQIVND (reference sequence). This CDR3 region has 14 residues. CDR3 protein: CASSIGRGNQPQHF. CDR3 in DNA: TGTGCCAGTAGTATAGGTCGAGGCAATCAGCCCCAGCATTTT.

CDR3 in amino acids: CASSHSGTGDQETQYF. The CDR3 DNA reads TGTGCCAGCAGCCATAGCGGGACAGGGGACCAAGAGACCCAGTACTTC. The chain combines TRBV4-2 with TRBJ2-5; 10 nucleotides align to TRBD1. This CDR3 is 16 amino acids long. Losses at the gene ends were 3 bases for V and 0 bases for J; bases not matched to a gene: 4. Germline CDR1 LGHNA, CDR2 YNFKEQ.

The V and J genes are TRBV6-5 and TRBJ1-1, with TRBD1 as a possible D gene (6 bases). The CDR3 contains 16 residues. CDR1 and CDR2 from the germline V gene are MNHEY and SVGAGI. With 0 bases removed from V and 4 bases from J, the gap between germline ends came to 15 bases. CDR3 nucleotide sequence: TGTGCCAGCAGTTACTCGCAAGGGGGGCTGGGCACTGAAGCTTTCTTT. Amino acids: CASSYSQGGLGTEAFF.

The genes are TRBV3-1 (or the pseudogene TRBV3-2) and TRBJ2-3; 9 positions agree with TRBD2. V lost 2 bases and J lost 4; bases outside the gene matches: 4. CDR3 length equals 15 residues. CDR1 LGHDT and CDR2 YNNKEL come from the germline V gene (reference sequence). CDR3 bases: TGTGCCAGCAGCCAAACCGCGGGGGGGCCAGATACGCAGTATTTT. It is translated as CASSQTAGGPDTQYF.